Listed below are T cell receptor beta chains from one sample, sequenced in a study of cytomegalovirus exposure and HLA in healthy donors. Sequenced by immunoSEQ multiplex PCR; TCRdb stores in-frame clones only, minus some. The table shows roughly 80,000 clones, with 67% occurring only once. Sequenced: PBMCs. The receptors were sampled from a woman in her forties or fifties in good health and CMV-seropositive. Each CDR3 is given with its conserved first and last residue. The order of the fields is CDR3 length, D gene, clone size, V gene, J gene, CDR3 protein, CDR3 DNA. The D gene is left open where the match is weak. Only part of the rows carry a size: once, few, many, or a class if the clone is expanded.

17	-	-	TRBV11-2	TRBJ1-3	CASSFPVGGAGWNTIYF	TGTGCCAGCAGCTTTCCCGTGGGGGGGGCTGGCTGGAACACCATATATTTT
15	TRBD1	-	TRBV6-1	TRBJ2-7	CASSPGTGGGYEQYF	TGTGCCAGCAGTCCAGGGACAGGGGGAGGCTACGAGCAGTACTTC
15	TRBD2	-	TRBV7-2	TRBJ2-7	CASSTQLAGGHEQYF	TGTGCCAGCAGCACCCAACTAGCGGGGGGTCACGAGCAGTACTTC
14	TRBD1	-	TRBV19	TRBJ1-2	CASSTTYRGGGYTF	TGTGCCAGTAGTACCACTTACAGGGGCGGTGGCTACACCTTC
14	-	-	TRBV7-9	TRBJ1-1	CASSFGEVDTEAFF	TGTGCCAGCAGCTTTGGAGAGGTGGACACTGAAGCTTTCTTT
17	TRBD2	-	TRBV11-3	TRBJ2-1	CASSSKLGLAAYNEQFF	TGTGCCAGCAGCTCAAAATTAGGACTAGCGGCCTACAATGAGCAGTTCTTC
17	TRBD2	once	TRBV7-6	TRBJ2-3	CASSPLTSGGAADTQYF	TGTGCCAGCAGCCCCCTAACTAGCGGGGGGGCCGCAGATACGCAGTATTTT
15	TRBD1	-	TRBV18	TRBJ2-2	CASSPLRGQDGELFF	TGTGCCAGCTCACCCCTCAGGGGGCAAGACGGGGAGCTGTTTTTT
16	-	-	TRBV29-1	TRBJ1-6	CSVHPFSGGYNSPLHF	TGCAGCGTTCATCCTTTCTCCGGAGGGTATAATTCACCCCTCCACTTT
19	-	few	TRBV14	TRBJ2-5	CASSQRRTLKIGVQETQYF	TGTGCCAGCAGCCAAAGGAGGACTCTAAAAATCGGGGTACAAGAGACCCAGTACTTC
15	TRBD1	few	TRBV9	TRBJ2-7	CASSVAGDSSYEQYF	TGTGCCAGCAGCGTTGCCGGGGACAGCTCCTACGAGCAGTACTTC
14	TRBD1	-	TRBV4-1	TRBJ2-5	CASSQEDRVETQYF	TGCGCCAGCAGCCAAGAAGACAGGGTGGAGACCCAGTACTTC
16	-	-	TRBV28	TRBJ1-1	CASSSQPRPGATEAFF	TGTGCCAGCAGCAGCCAGCCCCGTCCAGGTGCGACTGAAGCTTTCTTT
13	-	-	TRBV2	TRBJ1-2	CASNPGSNYGYTF	TGTGCCAGCAACCCAGGTTCTAACTATGGCTACACCTTC
15	-	-	TRBV7-7	TRBJ2-5	CASSRRTEKQETQYF	TGTGCTAGCAGCCGAAGGACAGAGAAGCAAGAGACCCAGTACTTC
13	TRBD1	-	TRBV19	TRBJ1-2	CASSRDRDYGYTF	TGTGCCAGTAGTCGAGACAGGGACTATGGCTACACCTTC
15	TRBD2	-	TRBV9	TRBJ2-1	CASSPGASGFNEQFF	TGTGCCAGCAGTCCTGGGGCTAGCGGTTTCAATGAGCAGTTCTTC
16	-	-	TRBV19	TRBJ1-6	CASSSAPGTRNSPLHF	TGTGCCAGTAGTTCCGCCCCCGGGACTCGTAACTCACCCCTCCACTTT
14	TRBD1	-	TRBV27	TRBJ1-4	CASSRQGMNEKLFF	TGTGCCAGCAGTCGACAGGGTATGAATGAAAAACTGTTTTTT
14	-	-	TRBV2	TRBJ2-5	CASSLPGAGETQYF	TGTGCCAGCAGTTTACCAGGGGCGGGAGAGACCCAGTACTTC
17	TRBD1	-	TRBV19	TRBJ2-7	CASSIATSGTGGSEQYF	TGTGCCAGTAGTATAGCTACATCCGGGACAGGGGGCTCCGAGCAGTACTTC
14	-	-	TRBV5-1	TRBJ2-3	CASRNPGGTDTQYF	TGCGCCAGCAGAAATCCGGGGGGCACAGATACGCAGTATTTT
14	TRBD2	-	TRBV2	TRBJ2-1	CASSDPAGYNEQFF	TGTGCCAGCAGTGACCCAGCGGGGTACAATGAGCAGTTCTTC
14	-	few	TRBV6-5	TRBJ1-1	CASMRTAPGTEAFF	TGTGCCAGCATGCGGACCGCACCAGGGACTGAAGCTTTCTTT
14	-	-	TRBV9	TRBJ1-2	CASSVQGPRYGYTF	TGTGCCAGCAGCGTACAGGGGCCCCGTTATGGCTACACCTTC
16	-	-	TRBV5-4	TRBJ2-3	CASSFPSLASTDTQYF	TGTGCCAGCAGCTTCCCTAGTCTCGCCAGCACAGATACGCAGTATTTT
13	-	once	TRBV5-5	TRBJ1-2	CASSWPGDDGYTF	TGTGCCAGCAGCTGGCCGGGTGACGATGGCTACACCTTC
14	-	-	TRBV7-6	TRBJ1-4	CASSSFATNEKLFF	TGTGCCAGCAGCTCCTTTGCAACTAATGAAAAACTGTTTTTT
16	TRBD2	-	TRBV7-7	TRBJ2-5	CASSFSSGGIQETQYF	TGTGCCAGCAGCTTTAGTAGCGGGGGTATCCAAGAGACCCAGTACTTC
14	TRBD1	-	TRBV5-1	TRBJ2-7	CASSLGDRAYEQYF	TGCGCCAGCAGCTTGGGGGACAGGGCCTACGAGCAGTACTTC